Listed below are T cell receptor beta chains from one sample, sequenced in a study of graft-versus-host responses after intestinal transplantation. Clones were read by immunoSEQ multiplex PCR, and TCRdb kept only the in-frame ones, dropping some. The data contain some 41,000 clones, 89% of them seen just once; the ten biggest clones take up approximately 6.9%. This specimen was PBMCs, taken roughly 270 days after transplant. The receptors here all came from a human patient who received an intestinal transplant, so some T cells may come from the graft donor. Each CDR3 is given with its conserved first and last residue. D genes are given only for firm matches. Size tells how often a clone was seen (once, few, many) or the class of an expanded clone, and some rows leave it out.

NA	TRBJ2-2	NA	TRBV10-1	CATGFANTGELFF	TGCGCCACCGGCTTTGCTAACACCGGGGAGCTGTTTTTT
NA	TRBJ2-3	TRBD2	TRBV5-1	CASSTGTSGATQYF	TGCGCCAGCAGCACCGGGACTAGCGGGGCAACGCAGTATTTT
NA	TRBJ1-2	NA	TRBV5-8	CASSPEPQPYGYTF	TGTGCCAGCAGCCCCGAGCCCCAACCTTATGGCTACACCTTC
once	TRBJ2-2	NA	TRBV4-1	CASSQEGTMNTGELFF	TGCGCCAGCAGCCAAGAGGGGACGATGAACACCGGGGAGCTGTTTTTT
NA	TRBJ2-1	TRBD2	TRBV25-1	CASSLTVGRGAIEQFF	TGTGCCAGCAGTCTAACGGTGGGGCGGGGGGCGATAGAGCAGTTCTTC
NA	TRBJ1-5	NA	TRBV18	CASSPTTDTRNQPQHF	TGTGCCAGCTCACCAACGACGGATACGAGGAATCAGCCCCAGCATTTT
NA	TRBJ2-5	NA	TRBV18	CASSPAPQETQYF	TGTGCCAGCTCACCAGCACCCCAAGAGACCCAGTACTTC
NA	TRBJ1-1	NA	TRBV5-1	CASSSIQGVVTEAFF	TGCGCCAGCAGCAGCATCCAAGGGGTTGTCACTGAAGCTTTCTTT
NA	TRBJ2-7	TRBD2	TRBV6-5	CASALGLAGEQYF	TGTGCCAGCGCCCTGGGACTAGCAGGCGAGCAGTACTTC
NA	TRBJ1-4	NA	TRBV5-1	CASSLTLDSLNEKLFF	TGCGCCAGCAGCCTGACCTTAGACAGTCTTAATGAAAAACTGTTTTTT
NA	TRBJ2-3	NA	TRBV4-2	CASSQEDMGGGRVSTQYF	TGTGCCAGCAGCCAAGAAGATATGGGAGGGGGCCGGGTCTCTACGCAGTATTTT
NA	TRBJ2-7	NA	TRBV4-2	CASSQAVEVHEQYF	TGTGCCAGCAGCCAAGCGGTAGAGGTCCACGAGCAGTACTTC
NA	TRBJ2-1	NA	TRBV6-1	CASPGRGNEQFF	TGTGCCAGCCCGGGTAGAGGTAATGAGCAGTTCTTC
NA	TRBJ1-5	NA	TRBV6-5	CASSGDTSNQPQHF	TGTGCCAGCAGTGGAGACACAAGCAATCAGCCCCAGCATTTT
NA	TRBJ2-2	NA	TRBV7-9	CASRRSTGELFF	TGTGCCAGCCGGCGTTCTACCGGGGAGCTGTTTTTT
NA	TRBJ2-7	NA	TRBV11-2	CASSLEGWAYEQYF	TGTGCCAGCAGCTTGGAAGGTTGGGCCTACGAGCAGTACTTC
few	TRBJ1-2	NA	TRBV15	CATSPAGHNYGYTF	TGTGCCACCTCGCCGGCGGGACATAACTATGGCTACACCTTC
NA	TRBJ1-1	TRBD1	TRBV13	CASSSPPGGLNTEAFF	TGTGCCAGCAGCTCACCCCCAGGGGGCTTGAACACTGAAGCTTTCTTT
NA	TRBJ2-2	NA	TRBV11-3	CASSLGPTGELFF	TGTGCCAGCAGCTTGGGGCCGACCGGGGAGCTGTTTTTT
few	TRBJ2-3	NA	TRBV6-1	CASNPLHTDTQYF	TGTGCCAGCAACCCACTTCACACAGATACGCAGTATTTT